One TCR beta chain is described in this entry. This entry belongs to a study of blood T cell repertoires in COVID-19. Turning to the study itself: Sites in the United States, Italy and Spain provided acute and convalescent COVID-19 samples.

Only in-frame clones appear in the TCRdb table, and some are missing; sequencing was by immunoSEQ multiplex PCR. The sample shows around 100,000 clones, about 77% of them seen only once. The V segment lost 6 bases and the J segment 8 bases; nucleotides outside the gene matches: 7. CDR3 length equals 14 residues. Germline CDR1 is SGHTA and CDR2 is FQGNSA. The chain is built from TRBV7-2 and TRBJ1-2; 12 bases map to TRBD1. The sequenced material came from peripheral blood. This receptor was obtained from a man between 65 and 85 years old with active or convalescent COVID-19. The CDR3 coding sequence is TGTGCCAGCAGTCTGGGACAGGGGGCTCGGGGCTACACCTTC. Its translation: CASSLGQGARGYTF. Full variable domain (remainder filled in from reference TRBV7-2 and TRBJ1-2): GAGVSQSPSNKVTEKGKDVELRCDPISGHTALYWYRQSLGQGLEFLIYFQGNSAPDKSGLPSDRFSAERTGGSVSTLTIQRTQQEDSAVYLCASSLGQGARGYTFGSGTRLTVV.